This T cell receptor beta chain was sequenced in a study of CD8+ T cells in alopecia areata. Study-wide results and limits: Both scalp clonality and the expanded CD8+ clones among the top 100 showed a significant decrease with tofacitinib.

RNA was isolated and reverse transcribed to cDNA, the sequencing template. TCRdb keeps only in-frame clones here, not all; method: immunoSEQ multiplex PCR. In the table there are roughly 99,000 clones, roughly 84% of which are singletons. Concerning this clone itself: No antigen is known for it.

This CDR3 contains 16 residues. In germline, CDR1 is MNHEY, CDR2 SMNVEV (reference sequence). Trimming cost V 3 bases and J 2 bases; bases outside gene matches: 5. The treatment here: oral pan-JAK inhibitor, 5-10 mg twice daily. The sample here was CD8+ T cells sorted from blood, taken at week 24, from a patient treated with tofacitinib. The sequence came from a human donor with alopecia areata. The V and J genes are TRBV27 and TRBJ2-3, with 10 positions matching TRBD2. CDR3 DNA: TGTGCCAGCAGTTTCCTAAGCGGGGGGGCCACAGATACGCAGTATTTT. Encoded protein: CASSFLSGGATDTQYF.